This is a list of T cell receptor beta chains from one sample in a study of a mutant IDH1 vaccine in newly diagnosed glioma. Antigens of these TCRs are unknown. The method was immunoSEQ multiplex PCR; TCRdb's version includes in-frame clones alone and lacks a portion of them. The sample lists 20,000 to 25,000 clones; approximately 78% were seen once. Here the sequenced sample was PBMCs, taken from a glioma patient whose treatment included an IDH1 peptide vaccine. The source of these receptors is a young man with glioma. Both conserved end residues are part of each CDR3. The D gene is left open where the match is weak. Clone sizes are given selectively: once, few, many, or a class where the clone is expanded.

CDR3nt: TGTGCCAGCAGGTTCCCAGGGGGCGTAGATACGCAGTATTTT; CDR3aa: CASRFPGGVDTQYF; j_gene: TRBJ2-3; abundance: -; v_gene: TRBV6-5; d_gene: TRBD1
CDR3nt: TGTGCCAGCAGTTTTAGCGGGTTTTCCTACGAGCAGTACTTC; CDR3aa: CASSFSGFSYEQYF; j_gene: TRBJ2-7; abundance: -; v_gene: TRBV7-9; d_gene: TRBD2
CDR3nt: TGCGCCAGCAGCACCGGGACAGGGTATAATCAGCCCCAGCATTTT; CDR3aa: CASSTGTGYNQPQHF; j_gene: TRBJ1-5; abundance: -; v_gene: TRBV5-1; d_gene: TRBD1
CDR3nt: TGCAGCGTCCAACTCCCGGGCTCCTACGAGCAGTACTTC; CDR3aa: CSVQLPGSYEQYF; j_gene: TRBJ2-7; abundance: -; v_gene: TRBV29-1; d_gene: -
CDR3nt: TGCGCCAGCAGTGAAAAGGGGGGCACTGAAGCTTTCTTT; CDR3aa: CASSEKGGTEAFF; j_gene: TRBJ1-1; abundance: -; v_gene: TRBV10-1; d_gene: -
CDR3nt: TGTGCCAGCAGTACCACTCCAGGATACTATGGCTACACCTTC; CDR3aa: CASSTTPGYYGYTF; j_gene: TRBJ1-2; abundance: -; v_gene: TRBV27; d_gene: -
CDR3nt: TGTGCCAGCAGCTTAGGTATCGAGCAGTACTTC; CDR3aa: CASSLGIEQYF; j_gene: TRBJ2-7; abundance: -; v_gene: TRBV11-2; d_gene: -
CDR3nt: TGTGCCAGCAGCTCTGACGTGTCCTCGCCAACTGAAGCTTTCTTT; CDR3aa: CASSSDVSSPTEAFF; j_gene: TRBJ1-1; abundance: few; v_gene: TRBV5-4; d_gene: -
CDR3nt: TGTGCCAGCAGTGCCCCCGGGACTAGCGGCAATGAGCAGTTCTTC; CDR3aa: CASSAPGTSGNEQFF; j_gene: TRBJ2-1; abundance: -; v_gene: TRBV27; d_gene: TRBD2
CDR3nt: TGCGCCAGCAGCTTGACTTATGAGACCCAGTACTTC; CDR3aa: CASSLTYETQYF; j_gene: TRBJ2-5; abundance: -; v_gene: TRBV5-1; d_gene: -
CDR3nt: TGTGCCAGCTCACCAGGAGGGAGAGGCCGGGAGCTGTTTTTT; CDR3aa: CASSPGGRGRELFF; j_gene: TRBJ2-2; abundance: -; v_gene: TRBV18; d_gene: -
CDR3nt: TGCGCCAGCAGCTTGATGGCAGGGGAGGGGATGAACACTGAAGCTTTCTTT; CDR3aa: CASSLMAGEGMNTEAFF; j_gene: TRBJ1-1; abundance: -; v_gene: TRBV5-1; d_gene: -
CDR3nt: TGTGCCAGCAGTGAGACCGGAGAACAAGAGACCCAGTACTTC; CDR3aa: CASSETGEQETQYF; j_gene: TRBJ2-5; abundance: -; v_gene: TRBV6-1; d_gene: -
CDR3nt: TGTGCCAGTAGTATTAGCCAGGGGGTCCACACCGGGGAGCTGTTTTTT; CDR3aa: CASSISQGVHTGELFF; j_gene: TRBJ2-2; abundance: -; v_gene: TRBV19; d_gene: TRBD1
CDR3nt: TGTGCCAGCAGCCCGAGGGCCAACACAGATACGCAGTATTTT; CDR3aa: CASSPRANTDTQYF; j_gene: TRBJ2-3; abundance: -; v_gene: TRBV7-9; d_gene: -
CDR3nt: TGTGCCAGCAGCTTAGGGACAGCTCAGCCCCAGCATTTT; CDR3aa: CASSLGTAQPQHF; j_gene: TRBJ1-5; abundance: few; v_gene: TRBV11-2; d_gene: -
CDR3nt: TGTGCCAGCAGCTTGACCCCCGTGGGACAACTAACCTACGAGCAGTACTTC; CDR3aa: CASSLTPVGQLTYEQYF; j_gene: TRBJ2-7; abundance: -; v_gene: TRBV5-5; d_gene: -
CDR3nt: TGTGCCAGCAGTCATCCCGTGACAGGGGTCGATGGCTACACCTTC; CDR3aa: CASSHPVTGVDGYTF; j_gene: TRBJ1-2; abundance: -; v_gene: TRBV5-4; d_gene: TRBD1
CDR3nt: TGTGCCAGCAGCCTGGACAGTTACAATGAGCAGTTCTTC; CDR3aa: CASSLDSYNEQFF; j_gene: TRBJ2-1; abundance: few; v_gene: TRBV5-5; d_gene: -
CDR3nt: TGTGCCAGCAGTCCTACATGGAGCAATGGCTACACCTTC; CDR3aa: CASSPTWSNGYTF; j_gene: TRBJ1-2; abundance: -; v_gene: TRBV27; d_gene: -
CDR3nt: TGTGCCAGCAGCGTTTCTACAGAGAGAAATCAGCCCCAGCATTTT; CDR3aa: CASSVSTERNQPQHF; j_gene: TRBJ1-5; abundance: -; v_gene: TRBV9; d_gene: -
CDR3nt: TGTGCCAGCAGCTTCGACCTAGCGGGAGAGGGTGAGCAGTTCTTC; CDR3aa: CASSFDLAGEGEQFF; j_gene: TRBJ2-1; abundance: -; v_gene: TRBV7-6; d_gene: TRBD2
CDR3nt: TGTGCCAGCAGCGCCCAGACAGGGAACACTGAAGCTTTCTTT; CDR3aa: CASSAQTGNTEAFF; j_gene: TRBJ1-1; abundance: -; v_gene: TRBV9; d_gene: -
CDR3nt: TGTGCCAGCAGCTACCCTTTTCTTAGCACAGATACGCAGTATTTT; CDR3aa: CASSYPFLSTDTQYF; j_gene: TRBJ2-3; abundance: -; v_gene: TRBV5-8; d_gene: -
CDR3nt: TGCGCCAGCAGCTTTGGGACAGAGAATCAGCCCCAGCATTTT; CDR3aa: CASSFGTENQPQHF; j_gene: TRBJ1-5; abundance: few; v_gene: TRBV5-1; d_gene: TRBD1
CDR3nt: TGTGCCAGTAGTATTAGTAGGGGCACTGAAGCTTTCTTT; CDR3aa: CASSISRGTEAFF; j_gene: TRBJ1-1; abundance: once; v_gene: TRBV19; d_gene: -
CDR3nt: TGCAGCGTGAGGGGACTAGCGGGAGTGACCGGGGAGCTGTTTTTT; CDR3aa: CSVRGLAGVTGELFF; j_gene: TRBJ2-2; abundance: -; v_gene: TRBV29-1; d_gene: TRBD2
CDR3nt: TGTGCCAGCATTAGACAGGAAGGAGGCTACGAGCAGTACTTC; CDR3aa: CASIRQEGGYEQYF; j_gene: TRBJ2-7; abundance: -; v_gene: TRBV2; d_gene: -
CDR3nt: TGCGCCAGCAGCTTTGGGACGGTGAACACTGAAGCTTTCTTT; CDR3aa: CASSFGTVNTEAFF; j_gene: TRBJ1-1; abundance: -; v_gene: TRBV5-1; d_gene: -
CDR3nt: TGCAGTGCTTCCGGGACTAGCCAGTTCTTC; CDR3aa: CSASGTSQFF; j_gene: TRBJ2-1; abundance: -; v_gene: TRBV20-1; d_gene: TRBD2
CDR3nt: TGTGCCAGCTCACCCATGCCGGGGGTAGAAAACATTCAGTACTTC; CDR3aa: CASSPMPGVENIQYF; j_gene: TRBJ2-4; abundance: -; v_gene: TRBV18; d_gene: -
CDR3nt: TGTGCTGTTTCGGCGAACACTGAAGCTTTCTTT; CDR3aa: CAVSANTEAFF; j_gene: TRBJ1-1; abundance: few; v_gene: TRBV30; d_gene: -
CDR3nt: TGTGCCAGCAGCTGGGGGTACGGTCAGCCCCAGCATTTT; CDR3aa: CASSWGYGQPQHF; j_gene: TRBJ1-5; abundance: -; v_gene: TRBV5-4; d_gene: -
CDR3nt: TGTGCCAGTACTCCCGTGGGGCGGAACACTGAAGCTTTCTTT; CDR3aa: CASTPVGRNTEAFF; j_gene: TRBJ1-1; abundance: -; v_gene: TRBV19; d_gene: -
CDR3nt: TGTGCCAGCAGTGAAAGCCCTTCCGGCGGCTATGGCTACACCTTC; CDR3aa: CASSESPSGGYGYTF; j_gene: TRBJ1-2; abundance: -; v_gene: TRBV2; d_gene: -
CDR3nt: TGTGCCAGCAGCTTAGCACGAGCCTACGAGCAGTACTTC; CDR3aa: CASSLARAYEQYF; j_gene: TRBJ2-7; abundance: -; v_gene: TRBV11-2; d_gene: -
CDR3nt: TGTGCCAGTACCCCCGGGGGCAGGGGGCTGGAGGAGCAGTACTTC; CDR3aa: CASTPGGRGLEEQYF; j_gene: TRBJ2-7; abundance: -; v_gene: TRBV19; d_gene: TRBD1